This T cell receptor beta chain is from a study of cytomegalovirus exposure and HLA in healthy donors. The CDR3 spans 15 residues. The germline V gene has CDR1 SGHTA and CDR2 FQGNSA. V was cut by 2 bases and J by 7 bases, with 14 bases left in between. Primers: 60 Vbeta forward and 13 Jbeta reverse. Here immunoSEQ multiplex PCR was the method, and the copy in TCRdb shows in-frame clones only, minus some. The sample lists fewer than 250,000 clones, 77% occurring once. V usage is TRBV7-2 and J usage is TRBJ2-2; D not resolved. The clonotype comes from a woman aged 25 to 39 in good health and CMV-seropositive. The material sequenced was PBMCs. The CDR3 loop is CASSLKVVGDGELFF. DNA for the CDR3: TGTGCCAGCAGCTTAAAGGTAGTCGGAGACGGGGAGCTGTTTTTT.